This TCR beta chain comes out of a study of molecular identifiers for immune sequencing clone quantification. Study observations and caveats: Spiked-in Jurkat TCR RNA corresponding to one cell was reported as detectable against 970,000 or so naive cells.

The naive CD8 libraries originated from between 20,000 and 1,000,000 sorted cells and drew on 10%, 30% or 50% RNA. A CD8+CD4-CCR7+CD45RA+ gate was used to sort naive CD8 T cells. Previously described methods with listed TCR primers produced the bulk TCR libraries. Each CDR3 protein is one row after TCRdb ran MiXCR on the PCR reads. The data hold tens of thousands of distinct CDR3 sequences, with about 23% observed a single time. Note on this clonotype: The antigen is unknown.

The junction had 2 bases not matched to a gene; V was cut back by 4 bases and J by 4 bases. Germline CDR1 and CDR2: SNHLY and FYNNEI. The length of the CDR3 is 14 residues. Sequences were obtained from naive CD8+ T cells from blood, with Jurkat cell RNA spiked in. Subset meaning: FACS-sorted CD8+CD4-CCR7+CD45RA+ naive T cells. The rearrangement links TRBV2 to TRBJ1-2; 11 bases are shared with TRBD1. The clonotype was recovered from a human donor in good health. Some libraries in this study had Jurkat cell RNA spiked in. Here the CDR3 DNA reads TGTGCCAGCAGTGGGACAGGGGGCCTCTATGGCTACACCTTC. Protein sequence: CASSGTGGLYGYTF.